The 10 T cell receptor beta chains in this list originate from one sample, sequenced in a study of T cell responses to AZD1222 COVID-19 vaccine. The repertoire was sequenced with immunoSEQ multiplex PCR; TCRdb's copy has only in-frame clones and lacks some. Of roughly 120,000 clones in the sample, approximately 85% were seen once. The material sequenced was peripheral blood, taken on day 0 of AZD1222 vaccination. The receptors were sampled from an adult in good health.

Here the CDR3 reads CASKDSDSPYEKLFF. The CDR3 DNA reads TGTGCCAGCAAGGACAGTGACTCACCGTATGAAAAACTGTTTTTT. The V gene is TRBV27, the J gene TRBJ1-4, with D perhaps matching TRBD1 (6 bases). Germline V gene sequence: CDR1 MNHEY, CDR2 SMNVEV (reference sequence). The CDR3 sequence is 15 residues long. With 7 bases removed from V and 6 bases from J, the gap between germline ends came to 18 bases.

The V gene is TRBV19, the J gene TRBJ1-5, with D possibly being TRBD1 (6 bases). The V end lost 3 bases, the J end lost 0 bases, and 15 bases lay between the germline ends. The CDR3 totals 17 residues. Germline CDR1 LNHDA, CDR2 SQIVND (reference sequence). DNA of the CDR3: TGTGCCAGTAGTATTATCCGAGACAGGTATAGCAATCAGCCCCAGCATTTT. Translation gives CASSIIRDRYSNQPQHF.

This clone was seen only a few times. This chain joins TRBV10-1 and TRBJ1-1; D is undetermined. Trimming took 1 base from V and 1 from J, leaving 16 bases between them. This CDR3 is built from 17 residues. Germline V lookup: CDR1 WNHNN, CDR2 SYGVQD (reference sequence). The CDR3, as DNA: TGCGCCAGCAGTGAGTATCGCGTGGGAGATTCGAACACTGAAGCTTTCTTT. Protein sequence: CASSEYRVGDSNTEAFF.

As DNA, the CDR3 is TGTGCCAGCAGCCAAGGGACTAGCGGGGGGCGGAACTCAATTGGGACCCAGTACTTC. This codes for CASSQGTSGGRNSIGTQYF. The chain has TRBV5-4 and TRBJ2-5, with TRBD2 matching 15 bases. The junction had 17 bases not matched to a gene; V was cut back by 4 bases and J by 7 bases. The germline V gene encodes CDR1 SGHNT and CDR2 YYREEE (reference sequence). The CDR3 is made up of 19 amino acids.

The CDR3, as DNA: TGTGCCAGCAGACGGACGGCGGGAAACACCATATATTTT. This encodes CASRRTAGNTIYF. The rearrangement uses TRBV7-9 and TRBJ1-3; D remains unclear. CDR3 length: 13 residues. Looked up from germline, CDR1 is SEHNR and CDR2 is FQNEAQ (reference sequence). Trimming took 6 bases from V and 4 from J, leaving 10 bases between them.

The DNA of the CDR3 is TGTGCCAGCAGTTTTAATGGATCGCCGGTAGGGGAGCAGTACTTC. Translation gives CASSFNGSPVGEQYF. The chain carries TRBV6-5 and TRBJ2-7; D is ambiguous. The CDR3 consists of 15 residues. Germline V CDR1 and CDR2: MNHEY, SVGAGI. V lost 4 bases and J 7 bases, leaving 20 bases between the germline ends.

The genes are TRBV7-2 and TRBJ2-5; the D gene is possibly TRBD1 (6 bases). Germline values: CDR1 SGHTA, CDR2 FQGNSA. This CDR3 comprises 14 residues. With 4 bases removed from V and 4 bases from J, the gap between germline ends came to 13 bases. This CDR3 reads CASSWRQVRETQYF. CDR3 sequence (DNA): TGTGCCAGCAGCTGGAGACAGGTCCGAGAGACCCAGTACTTC.

The chain carries TRBV4-1 and TRBJ1-6; maybe TRBD1 (6 bases). The germline V and J ends were trimmed by 5 bases and 9 bases, with 14 bases remaining between them. The CDR3 loop spans 14 amino acids. CDR1 is MGHRA, CDR2 YSYEKL, per germline. The CDR3 loop is CASSYGGQGSPLHF. The CDR3 region has the DNA TGCGCCAGCAGCTATGGGGGCCAGGGTTCACCCCTCCACTTT.

The rearrangement joins TRBV11-3 to TRBJ1-4; D gene ambiguous. Trimming stripped 5 bases from V and 3 bases from J, with 13 bases between. Germline CDR1 SGHNT, CDR2 YENEEA. CDR3 length: 15 amino acids. CDR3: CASSRKGSANEKLFF. The DNA for the CDR3 is TGTGCCAGCAGCCGAAAGGGTTCGGCTAATGAAAAACTGTTTTTT.

The chain carries TRBV27 and TRBJ1-1; D uncertain. The V and J ends lost 5 bases and 1 base respectively, with 11 bases between them. The length of the CDR3 is 14 residues. Germline CDR1 is MNHEY and CDR2 is SMNVEV (reference sequence). CDR3 coding DNA: TGTGCCAGCAGTAGGACCTTAGGGAACACTGAAGCTTTCTTT. Its protein is CASSRTLGNTEAFF.